This note documents a single T cell receptor (beta chain) sequence. The target antigen is unknown. PCR amplification relied on 60 Vbeta primers (plus 13 Jbeta primers). Original methodology: Roughly 11 million shared chains were among the about 80 million unique TCR beta chains that a later analysis counted. Measured with immunoSEQ multiplex PCR; TCRdb has only the in-frame clones, and not every one. V, J and clone size are taken as reported in that table, and D and trimming were inferred from the DNA itself. The repertoire holds approximately 160,000 clones, with over 70% as singletons. This specimen comes from a study of cytomegalovirus exposure and HLA in healthy donors. Overall study results and limits: Some TCR beta chains (roughly 150 of them) were listed as cytomegalovirus-associated. A later analysis showed that HLA-associated TCR beta chains had undergone more clonal expansion than equally common others. Researchers reported that a few CMV-associated chains were confirmed in vitro as CMV antigen-specific.

Germline CDR1 is SGHVS and CDR2 is FQNEAQ. The CDR3 is 17 amino acids. V was cut by 1 base and J by 5 bases, with 19 bases left in between. The V gene is TRBV7-8, the J gene TRBJ2-3; possibly TRBD1 for D (6 bases). This TCR came from a woman aged 40 to 49 in good health and CMV-seropositive. Sequencing used PBMCs. CDR3 DNA sequence: TGTGCCAGCAGCTTAGGGCAGGGGTCCACAAGTGGAGATACGCAGTATTTT. Its protein is CASSLGQGSTSGDTQYF. Together with reference TRBV7-8 and TRBJ2-3, the CDR3 gives the full variable domain: GAGVSQSPRYKVAKRGQDVALRCDPISGHVSLFWYQQALGQGPEFLTYFQNEAQLDKSGLPSDRFFAERPEGSVSTLKIQRTQQEDSAVYLCASSLGQGSTSGDTQYFGPGTRLTVL.